One sample yielded the 10 T cell receptor beta chains listed below, sequenced in a study of CD8+CD57+ T cells in acquired aplastic anemia. TCR beta VDJ and CDR3 profiling used genomic DNA as template. TCRdb re-derived calls from the reads in MiXCR, one entry per CDR3 protein. The table has a few hundred thousand distinct CDR3 sequences, around 68% seen once. Sequencing input: sorted CD4+, CD8+, or CD8+CD57+ T cells (not recorded which) from PBMCs. These receptors were collected from a human donor in good health, serving as a control.

To note about this clonotype: Germline is not matched at one junction end, which may reflect a read error. The rearrangement joins TRBV7-2 to TRBJ1-2; no definite D call. This CDR3 has 14 amino acids. The germline gives CDR1 SGHTA, CDR2 FQGNSA. Written as DNA, the CDR3 is TGTGCCAGCAGCTTCCCAAGGTATGAGGGCGGATATACGTTC. Its protein product is CASSFPRYEGGYTF.

As for this clonotype: Because it lacks the conserved phenylalanine or tryptophan at the end, this CDR3 is likely a read error. The DNA is left out, because the CDR3 cannot be placed on it with certainty; the CDR3 is given as TCRdb lists it. The chain employs TRBV19 and TRBJ1-2; the table assigns TRBD1, which was not confirmed against the DNA. The V gene's germline CDR1 is LNHDA and CDR2 SQIVND (reference sequence). The CDR3 extends over 13 residues, inclusive of both ends. CDR3 sequence: CASSGDVGDGYKS.

The chain carries TRBV7-2 and TRBJ2-7, with D hard to call. The V and J ends lost 1 base and 3 bases respectively, with 7 bases between them. Germline V gene data show CDR1 as SGHTA and CDR2 as FQGNSA. This CDR3 spans 13 amino acids. The CDR3 coding sequence is TGTGCCAGCAGCTTAGAACAAAGCTACGAGCAGTACTTC. It is translated as CASSLEQSYEQYF.

Details on this clonotype: A much larger clonotype is one base distant, so this may be a read error. The chain employs TRBV19 and TRBJ1-2, with D tentatively TRBD1 (5 bases). CDR3 length: 16 amino acids. Germline values: CDR1 LNHDA, CDR2 SQIVND (reference sequence). V was pared by 5 bases and J by 4 bases, with 20 bases between. CDR3 DNA sequence: TGTGCCAGTAGTGTTTATGACAGAGGGGAACGCTATGGCTACACCTTC. Translated, it gives CASSVYDRGERYGYTF.

CDR3 bases: TGTGCCAGCAGCGTGTCGCGAGGGGTCTACTCACAGTTCCACTTT. Translated: CASSVSRGVYSQFHF. The chain links TRBV9 to TRBJ1-6; D possibly corresponds to TRBD1 (5 bases). The CDR3 sequence is 15 residues long. The V end lost 2 bases, the J end lost 17 bases, and 23 bases lay between the germline ends. Germline CDR1 reads SGDLS; CDR2 reads YYNGEE.

Remarks on this clonotype: At one of its ends the junction is not consistent with the germline gene, which may arise from a read error. The chain joins TRBV7-6 to TRBJ1-4, with D possibly being TRBD1 (5 bases). The V gene's germline CDR1 is SGHVS and CDR2 FNYEAQ. The CDR3 loop spans 14 amino acids. CDR3 sequence (DNA): TGTGCCAGCAGCCTAGAGGGACGAACGACAAACGCGACTTTT. It yields the protein CASSLEGRTTNATF.

Concerning this clonotype: A read error may account for a junction end that differs from germline. This chain joins TRBV9 and TRBJ2-3, with D uncertain. In germline, CDR1 is SGDLS, CDR2 YYNGEE. The CDR3 is 14 residues long. CDR3 sequence reads: CASSGEESTSPHYF. CDR3 DNA sequence: TGTGCCAGCAGCGGCGAGGAGAGCACTTCACCGCACTATTTT.

This chain connects TRBV20-1 to TRBJ2-7, with a tentative D call TRBD1 (5 bases). Trimming left V 1 base short and J 2 bases short, with 12 bases between. The V gene's germline CDR1 is DFQATT and CDR2 SNEGSKA (reference sequence). The CDR3 has 14 amino acids. The CDR3 DNA is TGCAGTGCTAGAGGACGACAGAGCACCTACGAGCAGTACTTC. It encodes CSARGRQSTYEQYF.

The gene calls are TRBV7-2 and TRBJ1-5, with TRBD1 as a possible D gene (6 bases). This CDR3 has 15 amino acids. V was pared by 6 bases and J by 13 bases, with 25 bases between. Germline CDR1 is SGHTA and CDR2 is FQGNSA. The CDR3 is CASRPQGLSNEKQHF. In DNA form, the CDR3 reads TGTGCCAGCAGACCACAGGGCCTTTCTAATGAAAAACAGCATTTT. Full variable domain (remainder filled in from reference TRBV7-2 and TRBJ1-5): GAGVSQSPSNKVTEKGKDVELRCDPISGHTALYWYRQSLGQGLEFLIYFQGNSAPDKSGLPSDRFSAERTGGSVSTLTIQRTQQEDSAVYLCASRPQGLSNEKQHFGDGTRLSIL.

This sequence joins TRBV20-1 and TRBJ2-7; 11 positions match TRBD2. The J call may not be correct, given that the DNA end is closer to TRBJ2-1. CDR1 and CDR2 (germline): DFQATT, SNEGSKA (reference sequence). The CDR3 loop spans 15 amino acids. The CDR3 region is CSAPSSGGAYNEQFF. CDR3 bases: TGCAGTGCCCCCAGTAGCGGGGGGGCCTACAATGAGCAGTTCTTC.